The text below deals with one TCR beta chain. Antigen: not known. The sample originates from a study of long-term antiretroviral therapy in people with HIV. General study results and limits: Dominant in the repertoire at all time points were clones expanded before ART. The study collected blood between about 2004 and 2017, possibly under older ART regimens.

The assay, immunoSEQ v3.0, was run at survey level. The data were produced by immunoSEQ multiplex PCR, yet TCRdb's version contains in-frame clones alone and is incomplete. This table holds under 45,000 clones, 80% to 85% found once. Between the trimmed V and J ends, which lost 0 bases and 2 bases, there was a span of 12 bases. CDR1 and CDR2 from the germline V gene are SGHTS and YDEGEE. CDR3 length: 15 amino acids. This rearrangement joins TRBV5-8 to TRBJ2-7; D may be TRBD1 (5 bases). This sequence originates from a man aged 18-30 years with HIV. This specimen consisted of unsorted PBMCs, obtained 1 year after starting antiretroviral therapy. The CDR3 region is CASSLVGESAYEQYF. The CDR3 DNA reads TGTGCCAGCAGCTTGGTAGGGGAATCGGCCTACGAGCAGTACTTC.